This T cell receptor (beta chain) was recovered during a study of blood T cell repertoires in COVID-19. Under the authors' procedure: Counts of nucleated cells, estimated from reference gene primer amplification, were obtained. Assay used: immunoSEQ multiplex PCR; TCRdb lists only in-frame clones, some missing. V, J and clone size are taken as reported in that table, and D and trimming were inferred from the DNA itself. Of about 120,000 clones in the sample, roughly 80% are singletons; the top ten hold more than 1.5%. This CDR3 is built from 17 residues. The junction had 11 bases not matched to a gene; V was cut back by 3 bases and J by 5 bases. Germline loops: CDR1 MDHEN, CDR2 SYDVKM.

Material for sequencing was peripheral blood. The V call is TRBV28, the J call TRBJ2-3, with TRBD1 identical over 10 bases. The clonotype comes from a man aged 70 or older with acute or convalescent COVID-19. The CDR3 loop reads CASSFPTGGLPEDTQYF. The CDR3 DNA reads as TGTGCCAGCAGTTTCCCGACAGGGGGCTTACCAGAAGATACGCAGTATTTT.